This entry concerns a single T cell receptor beta chain. Participants were placed into cohorts based on the clinical history they reported. Authors' data handling: Amplification of reference gene primers was used by the study to estimate nucleated cell counts. Libraries were prepared by immunoSEQ multiplex PCR; TCRdb keeps only in-frame clonotypes and omits some of them. From that table come the V and J calls and clone size; the DNA was used to work out D and trimming. This table holds under 250,000 clones, 65% to 90% found once. The record originates from a study of blood T cell repertoires in COVID-19. Overall study context: The United States, Italy and Spain provided the acute and convalescent COVID-19 samples. T cells, B-cell-depleted T cells, or PBMCs provided the cDNA or gDNA that served as material.

V was clipped by 3 bases and J by 3 bases, with 9 bases between them. CDR1 SEHNR and CDR2 FQNEAQ come from the germline V gene (reference sequence). CDR3 length: 14 amino acids. The rearrangement joins TRBV7-9 to TRBJ1-5, with D uncertain. The sequenced sample was PBMCs or T cells enriched from blood (not recorded which). The clonotype was recovered from a woman aged 45-65 years with acute COVID-19. As DNA, the CDR3 is TGTGCCAGCAGCTTCGAGGGTCTCAATCAGCCCCAGCATTTT. It translates to CASSFEGLNQPQHF.